One sample yielded the 3 T cell receptor beta chains listed below, sequenced in a study of blood T cell repertoires in COVID-19. The table came from immunoSEQ multiplex PCR; TCRdb's copy has only in-frame clones and leaves some out. The sample has 160,000 or so clones; about four fifths are singletons. Sequencing was done on a sample of peripheral blood. These receptors all come from a woman in her sixties or seventies with COVID-19, enrolled during active disease.

The chain links TRBV5-1 to TRBJ2-5, with 7 bases fitting TRBD1. The CDR3 totals 17 residues. Trimming cost V 0 bases and J 2 bases; bases outside gene matches: 10. Germline V gene data show CDR1 as SGHRS and CDR2 as YFSETQ. In DNA form, the CDR3 reads TGCGCCAGCAGCTTGGGGCCCCACGGGACAGTACAAGAGACCCAGTACTTC. The encoded protein is CASSLGPHGTVQETQYF.

V gene TRBV18 combines with J gene TRBJ1-3; maybe TRBD1 (6 bases). V dropped 5 bases and J dropped 0 bases, with 14 bases sitting between them. Germline values: CDR1 KGHSH, CDR2 LQKENI. The CDR3 is made up of 16 amino acids. The CDR3: CASSVDRLNSGNTIYF. CDR3 nucleotide sequence: TGTGCCAGCTCAGTCGACAGGCTAAACTCTGGAAACACCATATATTTT.

This clone was seen only a few times. The genes are TRBV5-8 and TRBJ2-1, with 7 bases aligning to TRBD2. There are 19 residues in the CDR3. The germline CDR1 and CDR2 sequences are SGHTS and YDEGEE. Losses at the gene ends were 0 bases for V and 0 bases for J; bases not matched to a gene: 12. The CDR3 sequence is CASSLGFLTSAISYNEQFF. CDR3 bases: TGTGCCAGCAGCTTGGGATTTTTAACTAGCGCGATCTCCTACAATGAGCAGTTCTTC.